Listed below are T cell receptor beta chains from one sample, sequenced in a study of prognosis after radiotherapy for stage I lung cancer. TCRdb independently ran MiXCR on the multiplex PCR reads; one entry per CDR3 protein. The table lists about 18,000 distinct CDR3 sequences, roughly 30% of them singletons. The sequencing used PBMCs, collected before or after stereotactic body radiation therapy (not recorded which). The receptors here all came from a donor over 45 with non-small cell lung cancer. Both conserved end residues are trimmed from each CDR3. The order of the fields is V gene, J gene, CDR3 protein.

V: TRBV28
J: TRBJ2-2
CDR3: ASSFYDLAGELF

V: TRBV20-1
J: TRBJ1-1
CDR3: SARWTEAF

V: TRBV11-2
J: TRBJ2-6
CDR3: ASLVAGGGANVLT

V: TRBV5-6
J: TRBJ2-4
CDR3: ASSPFGGIAKNIQY

V: TRBV6-7
J: TRBJ2-5
CDR3: ASSYPCVQETQY

V: TRBV12-5
J: TRBJ1-2
CDR3: ASGLVVKRGREYGYT

V: TRBV30
J: TRBJ1-2
CDR3: AWRATGTGTYGYT

V: TRBV6-5
J: TRBJ2-2
CDR3: ASSYPGTSGRGTGELF

V: TRBV28
J: TRBJ2-3
CDR3: ASSLALDTQY

V: TRBV30
J: TRBJ1-2
CDR3: AWSVRRPSYGYT

V: TRBV30
J: TRBJ1-5
CDR3: AWSWGGGNQPQH

V: TRBV7-7
J: TRBJ2-5
CDR3: ASSPAFGGQETQY

V: TRBV12-3/TRBV12-4
J: TRBJ2-7
CDR3: ASSSGTGFYEQY

V: TRBV10-3
J: TRBJ2-1
CDR3: AISLAGQGSDEQF

V: TRBV20-1
J: TRBJ2-7
CDR3: SARGGWDDPQTYEQY

V: TRBV12-3/TRBV12-4
J: TRBJ2-3
CDR3: ASSAERERGPDTQY

V: TRBV7-2
J: TRBJ1-2
CDR3: ASSFYRDRGGYT

V: TRBV5-4
J: TRBJ2-1
CDR3: ASKSVSGTSGYNEQF

V: TRBV27
J: TRBJ2-7
CDR3: ASILWEVGYRNYEQY

V: TRBV3-1
J: TRBJ1-1
CDR3: ASSFGTPNTEAF

V: TRBV11-2
J: TRBJ2-4
CDR3: ASSQSGGESGIQY

V: TRBV10-3
J: TRBJ1-2
CDR3: AISQGDGYT

V: TRBV19
J: TRBJ2-1
CDR3: SSSIDQGSGDQF

V: TRBV7-2
J: TRBJ2-6
CDR3: ASSLVAGYGANVLT

V: TRBV7-9
J: TRBJ1-4
CDR3: ASSEGQINEKLF